This TCR beta chain was recovered during a study of cytotoxic CD8 clonotypes in ibrutinib-treated CLL. Study-level information: Of the patients, about twelve were relapsed/refractory, roughly 15 treatment-naive and roughly 17 IGHV unmutated. Study observations and caveats: Upon ibrutinib response clonality rose, and upon progression it fell back toward baseline.

Frozen-stored PBMCs produced approximately 2 micrograms of genomic DNA for TCR beta libraries. The germline gives CDR1 SNHLY, CDR2 FYNNEI. CDR3 length: 14 residues. Trimming pared 3 bases from V and 5 bases from J, leaving 13 bases between. Comments on this clone: As yet, its antigen is unknown.

The planned depth of sequencing spanned 1 in 200,000 to 1 in 1 million T cells. Libraries were prepared by immunoSEQ multiplex PCR; TCRdb keeps only in-frame clonotypes and omits some of them. The sample includes more than 85,000 clones, roughly three quarters of them seen just once. The gene calls are TRBV2 and TRBJ2-5, with D possibly being TRBD1 (6 bases). The specimen was PBMCs, collected after 24 months of ibrutinib treatment. This TCR was sampled from a human donor with chronic lymphocytic leukemia. The CDR3 DNA sequence: TGTGCCAGCAGTGAGTTAGGGGGTGGTGAGACCCAGTACTTC. Protein product: CASSELGGGETQYF.